Below are 4 T cell receptor beta chains sequenced from a single sample in a study of shared clonotypes between healthy human individuals. Naive CD8 cells comprised CD45RO-negative, CCR7-positively selected cells, excluding terminally differentiated effector memory CD45RA+ cells. Produced via immunoSEQ multiplex PCR; TCRdb's table is partial and in-frame only. The sample lists more than 2 million clones; 93% were seen once. The sample was naive CD8+ T cells from PBMCs. These receptors all come from a man younger than 35 in good health. Some clones in this sample may be carry-over from other donors' samples.

The chain has TRBV5-1 and TRBJ1-3; D is ambiguous. V lost 0 bases and J lost 1, with 11 bases in between. The CDR3 contains 16 residues. Germline values: CDR1 SGHRS, CDR2 YFSETQ. The CDR3 loop is CASSLDRTESGNTIYF. CDR3 bases: TGCGCCAGCAGCTTGGACCGGACTGAGTCTGGAAACACCATATATTTT.

This sequence joins TRBV28 and TRBJ2-1; the match to TRBD2 covers 8 bases. With V trimmed by 4 bases and J by 7 bases, 6 bases remained unmatched. From germline, CDR1 is MDHEN and CDR2 SYDVKM. This CDR3 has 14 residues. The chain's CDR3 is CASSYPGGKNEQFF. The DNA for the CDR3 is TGTGCCAGCAGTTATCCGGGAGGGAAAAATGAGCAGTTCTTC. Supplemented by reference TRBV28 and TRBJ2-1, the full variable domain reads DVKVTQSSRYLVKRTGEKVFLECVQDMDHENMFWYRQDPGLGLRLIYFSYDVKMKEKGDIPEGYSVSREKKERFSLILESASTNQTSMYLCASSYPGGKNEQFFGPGTRLTVL.

V gene TRBV2 combines with J gene TRBJ2-3; D call uncertain. The CDR3 loop spans 15 amino acids. The germline gives CDR1 SNHLY, CDR2 FYNNEI. Trimming shortened V by 9 bases and J by 5 bases, and 21 bases separated the two germline ends. This CDR3 reads CARLAAEQSGDTQYF. CDR3 sequence (DNA): TGTGCCAGATTGGCCGCAGAGCAGTCCGGAGATACGCAGTATTTT.

The genes are TRBV5-1 and TRBJ2-5; no reliable D call. V was trimmed by 4 bases and J by 4 bases, leaving 23 bases between them. This CDR3 region has 17 residues. Germline loops: CDR1 SGHRS, CDR2 YFSETQ. Here the CDR3 reads CASSHPGGFSVGETQYF. The CDR3 region has the DNA TGCGCCAGCAGCCACCCGGGCGGCTTCTCTGTGGGAGAGACCCAGTACTTC.